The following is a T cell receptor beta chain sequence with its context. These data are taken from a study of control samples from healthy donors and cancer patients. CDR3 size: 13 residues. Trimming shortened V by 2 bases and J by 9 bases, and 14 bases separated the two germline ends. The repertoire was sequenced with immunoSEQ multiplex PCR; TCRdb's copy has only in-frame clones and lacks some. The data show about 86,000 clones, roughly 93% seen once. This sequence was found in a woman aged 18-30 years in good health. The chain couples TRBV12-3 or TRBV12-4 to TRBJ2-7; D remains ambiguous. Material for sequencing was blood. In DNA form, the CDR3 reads TGTGCCAGCAGTTTAAACGGCAACGGACGGCAGTACTTC. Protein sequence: CASSLNGNGRQYF.